A selection of T cell receptor beta chains follows, all from one sample in a study of T cell changes during pregnancy in multiple sclerosis. Assay used: immunoSEQ multiplex PCR; TCRdb lists only in-frame clones, some missing. Among around 35,000 clones listed, almost 95% were seen once. The material was CD4+ T cells from peripheral blood mononuclear cells, obtained in the third trimester of pregnancy. The source of these receptors is a female donor in good health, enrolled as a control in a pregnancy study. Both conserved end residues are part of each CDR3. The D gene is left open where the match is weak. Size tells how often a clone was seen (once, few, many) or the class of an expanded clone, and some rows leave it out.

D	J	V	size	CDR3	DNA
NA	TRBJ1-3	TRBV12-2	NA	CASRLAQGALGNTIYF	TGTGCAAGTCGCCTCGCCCAGGGGGCGCTCGGAAACACCATATATTTT
TRBD1	TRBJ2-2	TRBV7-2	NA	CASRFLQGTGELFF	TGTGCCAGCAGGTTCCTACAGGGGACCGGGGAGCTGTTTTTT
TRBD2	TRBJ2-3	TRBV19	NA	CASSNRGGVDTQYF	TGTGCCAGTAGTAACCGGGGGGGCGTAGATACGCAGTATTTT
NA	TRBJ2-7	TRBV19	once	CASSAVGGYEQYF	TGTGCCAGTAGCGCAGTCGGGGGTTACGAGCAGTACTTC
TRBD1	TRBJ1-3	TRBV5-4	NA	CASSLDRAGNTIYF	TGTGCCAGCAGCCTAGACAGGGCTGGAAACACCATATATTTT
TRBD1	TRBJ2-5	TRBV7-2	NA	CASSVGQGQETQYF	TGTGCCAGCAGCGTCGGACAGGGCCAAGAGACCCAGTACTTC
NA	TRBJ2-3	TRBV5-4	NA	CASSFGGRTDTQYF	TGTGCCAGCAGCTTCGGGGGGCGCACAGATACGCAGTATTTT
TRBD1	TRBJ1-6	TRBV25-1	once	CASSEEKRDRKNSPLHF	TGTGCCAGCAGTGAAGAAAAAAGGGACAGGAAAAATTCACCCCTCCACTTT
NA	TRBJ2-1	TRBV9	NA	CASSPRGGLDNEQFF	TGTGCCAGCAGCCCCCGAGGGGGTCTGGACAATGAGCAGTTCTTC
NA	TRBJ2-7	TRBV2	NA	CASSREYEQYF	TGTGCCAGCAGCCGAGAATACGAGCAGTACTTC
TRBD1	TRBJ2-5	TRBV9	NA	CASSPRTGADIETQYF	TGTGCCAGCAGCCCTCGGACAGGGGCGGATATAGAGACCCAGTACTTC
TRBD1	TRBJ2-2	TRBV9	NA	CASSERTGTNTGELFF	TGTGCCAGCAGCGAAAGGACAGGCACGAACACCGGGGAGCTGTTTTTT
NA	TRBJ1-6	TRBV7-9	few	CASSPAGSYNSPLHF	TGTGCCAGCAGCCCAGCGGGGAGCTATAATTCACCCCTCCACTTT
TRBD2	TRBJ2-7	TRBV7-2	NA	CASSWGLAPYEQYF	TGTGCCAGCAGCTGGGGACTAGCGCCCTACGAGCAGTACTTC
NA	TRBJ2-7	TRBV30	once	CAWSGSSEQYF	TGTGCCTGGAGTGGTTCGAGCGAGCAGTACTTC
TRBD2	TRBJ2-5	TRBV5-1	NA	CASSLGQRGGKETQYF	TGCGCCAGCAGCTTGGGCCAGCGGGGGGGCAAAGAGACCCAGTACTTC
NA	TRBJ1-5	TRBV29-1	NA	CSVVEGNQPQHF	TGCAGCGTTGTTGAGGGCAATCAGCCCCAGCATTTT
TRBD1	TRBJ2-7	TRBV5-8	NA	CASSARGRKYEQYF	TGTGCCAGCAGCGCCAGGGGGCGAAAATACGAGCAGTACTTC
NA	TRBJ1-4	TRBV4-2	NA	CASSPTERGEKLFF	TGTGCCAGCAGCCCGACAGAGAGAGGAGAAAAACTGTTTTTT
TRBD1	TRBJ2-3	TRBV7-9	NA	CASSFQGAFWDTQYF	TGTGCCAGCAGCTTCCAGGGGGCATTTTGGGATACGCAGTATTTT
TRBD1	TRBJ1-5	TRBV5-8	NA	CASSGQGIQPQHF	TGTGCCAGCAGTGGACAGGGGATACAGCCCCAGCATTTT
NA	TRBJ2-4	TRBV5-8	NA	CASSRGQPAAAKNIQYF	TGTGCCAGCAGCCGCGGCCAACCGGCGGCAGCCAAAAACATTCAGTACTTC
NA	TRBJ1-1	TRBV7-2	NA	CASSLVGVGKAFF	TGTGCCAGCAGCTTAGTCGGAGTCGGTAAGGCTTTCTTT
NA	TRBJ2-3	TRBV9	NA	CASGGEGTDTQYF	TGTGCCAGCGGCGGGGAGGGCACAGATACGCAGTATTTT